This section outlines one TCR beta chain sequence together with its context. No antigen is known for it. The data were taken from a study of OX40 agonist ivuxolimab in advanced cancers. Background on the study: Of the patients, three showed partial responses, one with hepatocellular carcinoma and two with cutaneous melanoma.

CDR1 is SGHVS and CDR2 is FQNEAQ in the germline V gene. V was pared by 5 bases and J by 2 bases, with 13 bases between. The CDR3 consists of 14 residues. Whole-study results and caveats: Among some nonresponders, normalized T-cell clonal expansion was also low.

TCRdb's table, derived via immunoSEQ multiplex PCR, lists solely in-frame clones and lacks some. This sample has fewer than 70,000 clones; around 90% occur once, and the top ten carry around 0.42%. The TCR sequence derives from an adult with an advanced solid tumor such as melanoma, head and neck, liver or kidney cancer. The material sequenced was CD4+ or CD8+ T cells sorted from blood, taken in a trial of the OX40 agonist ivuxolimab. This chain connects TRBV7-8 to TRBJ2-7; no firm D call. In DNA form, the CDR3 reads TGTGCCAGCAGCCCATCTAATAGGGCCTACGAGCAGTACTTC. This gives the protein CASSPSNRAYEQYF.